This T cell receptor (beta chain) derives from a study of identical twins. Study-level points and caveats: Monozygotic twins shared more out-of-frame TCR alpha than recombination models predicted. Out-of-frame alpha sequences that twins shared showed excess low generation probability. Twins shared beta out-of-frame sequences in excess, but this excess was weaker.

A universal primer site was created by template switching, with the cDNA bearing unique molecular identifiers. TCRdb independently ran MiXCR on the 5' RACE reads; one entry per CDR3 protein. The table includes 350,000 to 400,000 distinct CDR3 sequences, approximately 10% detected once. This clonotype was picked up a small number of times. What it binds is unknown. Per germline, CDR1 SGHVS and CDR2 FQNEAQ. V lost 5 bases and J lost 10, with 6 bases in between. The CDR3 contains 10 residues. The rearrangement links TRBV7-8 to TRBJ2-1; D may be TRBD2 (6 bases). Sequencing was performed on naive T cells sorted from blood. This receptor was taken from a woman between 45 and 60 years old in good health. In DNA form, the CDR3 reads TGTGCCAGCAGCGCGGGGGAGCAGTTCTTC. Amino acids: CASSAGEQFF. The full variable domain, its missing parts supplied by reference TRBV7-8 and TRBJ2-1, is GAGVSQSPRYKVAKRGQDVALRCDPISGHVSLFWYQQALGQGPEFLTYFQNEAQLDKSGLPSDRFFAERPEGSVSTLKIQRTQQEDSAVYLCASSAGEQFFGPGTRLTVL.